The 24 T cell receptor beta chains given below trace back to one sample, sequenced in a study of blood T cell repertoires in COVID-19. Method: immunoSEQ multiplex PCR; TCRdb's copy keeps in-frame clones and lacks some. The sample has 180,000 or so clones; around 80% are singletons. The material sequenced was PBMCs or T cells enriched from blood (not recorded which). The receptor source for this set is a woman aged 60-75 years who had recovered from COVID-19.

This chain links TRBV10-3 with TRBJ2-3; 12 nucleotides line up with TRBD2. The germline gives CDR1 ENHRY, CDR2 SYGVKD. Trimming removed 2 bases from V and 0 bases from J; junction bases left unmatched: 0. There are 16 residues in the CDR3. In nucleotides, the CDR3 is TGTGCCATCAGTGAGGGACTAGCGGGAAGCACAGATACGCAGTATTTT. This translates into CAISEGLAGSTDTQYF.

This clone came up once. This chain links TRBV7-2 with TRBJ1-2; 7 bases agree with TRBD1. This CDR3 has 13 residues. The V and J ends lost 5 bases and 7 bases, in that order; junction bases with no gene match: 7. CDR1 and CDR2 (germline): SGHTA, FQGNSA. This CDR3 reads CASSRDRAVGYTF. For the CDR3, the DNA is TGTGCCAGCAGCCGAGACAGGGCGGTTGGCTACACCTTC.

Written as DNA, the CDR3 is TGTGCCAGCAGTTTAATAGCCCATGAAGCTTTCTTT. Its translation: CASSLIAHEAFF. This sequence joins TRBV28 and TRBJ1-1; no firm D call. The CDR3 is 12 amino acids. V was trimmed by 2 bases and J by 7 bases, leaving 8 bases between them. Germline V gene data show CDR1 as MDHEN and CDR2 as SYDVKM.

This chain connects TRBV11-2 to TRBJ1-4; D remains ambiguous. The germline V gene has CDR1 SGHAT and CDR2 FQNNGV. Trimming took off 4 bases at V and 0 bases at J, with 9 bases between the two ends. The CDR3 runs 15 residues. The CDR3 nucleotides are TGTGCCAGCAGCTCCCTACTAGCAACTAATGAAAAACTGTTTTTT. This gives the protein CASSSLLATNEKLFF.

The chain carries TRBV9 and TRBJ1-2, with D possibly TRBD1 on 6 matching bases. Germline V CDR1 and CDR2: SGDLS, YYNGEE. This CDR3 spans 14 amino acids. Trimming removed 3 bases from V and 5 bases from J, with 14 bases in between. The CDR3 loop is CASSGGGSEYGYTF. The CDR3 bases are TGTGCCAGCAGCGGAGGGGGATCGGAATATGGCTACACCTTC.

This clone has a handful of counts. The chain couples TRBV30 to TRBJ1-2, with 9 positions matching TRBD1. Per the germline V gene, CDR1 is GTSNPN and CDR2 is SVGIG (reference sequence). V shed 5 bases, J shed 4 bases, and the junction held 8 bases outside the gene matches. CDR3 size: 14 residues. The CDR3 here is CAWGGQGKGYGYTF. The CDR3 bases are TGTGCCTGGGGGGGACAGGGTAAAGGCTATGGCTACACCTTC.

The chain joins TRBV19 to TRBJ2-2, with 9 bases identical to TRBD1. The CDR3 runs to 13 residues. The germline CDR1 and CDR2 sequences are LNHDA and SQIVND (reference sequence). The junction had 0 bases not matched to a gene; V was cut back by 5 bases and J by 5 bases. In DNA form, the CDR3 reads TGTGCCAGTAGTGGACAGGGGACCGGGGAGCTGTTTTTT. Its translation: CASSGQGTGELFF. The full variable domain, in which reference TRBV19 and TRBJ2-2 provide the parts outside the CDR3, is DGGITQSPKYLFRKEGQNVTLSCEQNLNHDAMYWYRQDPGQGLRLIYYSQIVNDFQKGDIAEGYSVSREKKESFPLTVTSAQKNPTAFYLCASSGQGTGELFFGEGSRLTVL.

CDR3 region: CATSVGGSTDTQYF. The CDR3 DNA follows: TGTGCCACCAGTGTAGGGGGTAGCACAGATACGCAGTATTTT. The chain joins TRBV24-1 to TRBJ2-3; perhaps TRBD1 as D (6 bases). Trimming removed 5 bases at V and 0 bases at J, with 8 bases between. The CDR3 consists of 14 residues. Germline V CDR1 and CDR2: KGHDR, SFDVKD.

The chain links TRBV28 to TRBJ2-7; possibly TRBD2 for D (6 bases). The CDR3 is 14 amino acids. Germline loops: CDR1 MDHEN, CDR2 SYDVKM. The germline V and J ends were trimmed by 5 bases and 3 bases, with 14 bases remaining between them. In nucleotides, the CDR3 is TGTGCCAGCAGTAGTGGGGACTCACACTACGAGCAGTACTTC. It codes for CASSSGDSHYEQYF.

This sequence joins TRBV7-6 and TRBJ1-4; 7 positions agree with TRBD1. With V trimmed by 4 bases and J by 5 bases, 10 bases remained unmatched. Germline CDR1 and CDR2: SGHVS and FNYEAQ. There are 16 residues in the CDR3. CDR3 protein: CASSSAPQQGNEKLFF. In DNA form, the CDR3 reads TGTGCCAGCAGCTCCGCCCCACAACAGGGGAATGAAAAACTGTTTTTT.

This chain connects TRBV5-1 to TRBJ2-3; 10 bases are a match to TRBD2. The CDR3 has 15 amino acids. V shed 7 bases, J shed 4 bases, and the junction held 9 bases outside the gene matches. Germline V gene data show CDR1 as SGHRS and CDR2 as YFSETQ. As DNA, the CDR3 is TGCGCCAGCGGACCACTAGCGGGGTCCGCAGATACGCAGTATTTT. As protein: CASGPLAGSADTQYF.

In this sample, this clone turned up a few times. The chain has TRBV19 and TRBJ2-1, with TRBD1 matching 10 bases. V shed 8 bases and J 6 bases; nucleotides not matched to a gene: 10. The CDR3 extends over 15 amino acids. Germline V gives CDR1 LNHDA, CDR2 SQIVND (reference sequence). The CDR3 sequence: CASAPRQGARNEQFF. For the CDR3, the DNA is TGTGCCAGTGCACCTCGACAGGGGGCACGCAATGAGCAGTTCTTC.

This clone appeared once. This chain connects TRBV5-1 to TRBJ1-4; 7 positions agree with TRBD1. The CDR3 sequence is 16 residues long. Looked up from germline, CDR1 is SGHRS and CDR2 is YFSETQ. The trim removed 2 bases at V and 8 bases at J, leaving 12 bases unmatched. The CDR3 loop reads CASSFATTGAGEKLFF. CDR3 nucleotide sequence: TGCGCCAGCAGCTTTGCCACTACAGGGGCGGGGGAAAAACTGTTTTTT.

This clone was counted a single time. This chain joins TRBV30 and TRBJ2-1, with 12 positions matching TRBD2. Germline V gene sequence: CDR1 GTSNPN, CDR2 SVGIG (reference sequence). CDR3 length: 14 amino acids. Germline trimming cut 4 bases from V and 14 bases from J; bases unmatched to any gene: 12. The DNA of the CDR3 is TGTGCCTGGACTAGCGGGGGGGCCGGGGTCCCGAAGTTCTTC. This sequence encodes CAWTSGGAGVPKFF.

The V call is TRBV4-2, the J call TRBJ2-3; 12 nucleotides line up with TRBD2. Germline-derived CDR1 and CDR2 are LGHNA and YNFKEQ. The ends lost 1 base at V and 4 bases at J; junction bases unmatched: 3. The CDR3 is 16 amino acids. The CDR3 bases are TGTGCCAGCAGCCAAGCGACTAGCGGGAGTTCAGATACGCAGTATTTT. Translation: CASSQATSGSSDTQYF.

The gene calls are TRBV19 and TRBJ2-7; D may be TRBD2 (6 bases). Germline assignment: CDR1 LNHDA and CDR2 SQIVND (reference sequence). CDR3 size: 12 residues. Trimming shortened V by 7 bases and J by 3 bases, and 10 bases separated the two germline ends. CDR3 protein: CASKGRHYEQYF. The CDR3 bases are TGTGCCAGTAAAGGGAGGCACTACGAGCAGTACTTC.

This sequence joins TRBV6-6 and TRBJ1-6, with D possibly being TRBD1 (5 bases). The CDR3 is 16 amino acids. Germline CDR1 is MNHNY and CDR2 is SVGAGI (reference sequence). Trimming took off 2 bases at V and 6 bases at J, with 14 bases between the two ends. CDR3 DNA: TGTGCCAGCAGTTACGGGCGGGGCGAGCGTAATTCACCCCTCCACTTT. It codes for CASSYGRGERNSPLHF.

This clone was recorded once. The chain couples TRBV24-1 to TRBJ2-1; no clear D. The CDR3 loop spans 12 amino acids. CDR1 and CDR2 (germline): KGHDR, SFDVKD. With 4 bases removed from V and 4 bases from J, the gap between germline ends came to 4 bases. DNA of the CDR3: TGTGCCACCAGTGACTCGTACAATGAGCAGTTCTTC. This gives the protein CATSDSYNEQFF.

The CDR3 loop reads CAISDAGRGQETQYF. CDR3 in DNA: TGTGCCATCAGTGATGCAGGGAGGGGGCAAGAGACCCAGTACTTC. The chain carries TRBV10-3 and TRBJ2-5; possibly TRBD2 for D (7 bases). This CDR3 is built from 15 residues. Trimming removed 3 bases from V and 2 bases from J, with 13 bases in between. Per germline, CDR1 ENHRY and CDR2 SYGVKD.

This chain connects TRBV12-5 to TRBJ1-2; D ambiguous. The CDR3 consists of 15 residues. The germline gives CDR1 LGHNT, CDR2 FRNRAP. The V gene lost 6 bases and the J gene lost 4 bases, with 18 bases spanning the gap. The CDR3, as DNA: TGTGCTAGTGGCCGCCAAACAGCTGCCCCCTATGGCTACACCTTC. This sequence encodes CASGRQTAAPYGYTF.

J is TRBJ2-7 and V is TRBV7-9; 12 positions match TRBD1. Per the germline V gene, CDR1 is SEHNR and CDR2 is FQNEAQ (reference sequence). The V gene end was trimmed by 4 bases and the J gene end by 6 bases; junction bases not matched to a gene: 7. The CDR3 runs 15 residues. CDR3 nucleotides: TGTGCCAGCAGCTACTACGGGACAGGGGGCTTCGAGCAGTACTTC. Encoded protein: CASSYYGTGGFEQYF.

CDR3 sequence reads: CASSPRDRRNEQYF. The CDR3, as DNA: TGTGCCAGCTCACCACGGGACAGGAGGAACGAGCAGTACTTC. V and J are TRBV18 and TRBJ2-7, with 8 bases identical to TRBD1. Germline V gene data show CDR1 as KGHSH and CDR2 as LQKENI. Trimming removed 1 base from V and 5 bases from J; junction bases left unmatched: 4. The CDR3 is made up of 14 amino acids. Filled out from reference TRBV18 and TRBJ2-7, the complete variable domain reads NAGVMQNPRHLVRRRGQEARLRCSPMKGHSHVYWYRQLPEEGLKFMVYLQKENIIDESGMPKERFSAEFPKEGPSILRIQQVVRGDSAAYFCASSPRDRRNEQYFGPGTRLTVT.

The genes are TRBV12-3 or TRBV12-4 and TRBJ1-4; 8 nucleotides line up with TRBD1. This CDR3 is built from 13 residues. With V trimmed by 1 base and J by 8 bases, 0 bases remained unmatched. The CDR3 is CASSLGTGEKLFF. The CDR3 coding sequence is TGTGCCAGCAGTTTAGGGACAGGGGAAAAACTGTTTTTT.

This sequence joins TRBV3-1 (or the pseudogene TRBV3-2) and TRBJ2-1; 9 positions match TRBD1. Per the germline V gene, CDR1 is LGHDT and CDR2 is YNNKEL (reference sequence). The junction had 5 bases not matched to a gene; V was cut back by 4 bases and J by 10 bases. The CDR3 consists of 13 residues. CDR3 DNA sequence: TGTGCCAGCAGCCTAGGGACAGGGAACGAGCAGTTCTTC. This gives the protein CASSLGTGNEQFF.